The entry below describes one T cell receptor beta chain. This sample was included in a study of blood T cell repertoires in COVID-19. Study summary: Samples representing acute and convalescent COVID-19 were sourced from the United States, Italy and Spain.

CDR1 is MNHNY and CDR2 is SVGAGI in the germline V gene (reference sequence). The CDR3 loop spans 13 amino acids. Trimming pared 6 bases from V and 2 bases from J, leaving 10 bases between. In the original analysis: Reference gene primers were amplified, and this amplification served to estimate nucleated cell counts. Repertoires were generated with immunoSEQ multiplex PCR, while TCRdb's copy carries only in-frame clones and drops some. For V, J and clone size, that table is used; D and trimming come from the DNA. The data contain tens of thousands of clones, approximately 90% of them seen just once; the ten biggest clones take up roughly 2%.

The receptor comes from a man under 40 with acute or convalescent COVID-19. The sample consisted of peripheral blood. The chain is built from TRBV6-6 and TRBJ1-2, with D hard to call. CDR3 DNA sequence: TGTGCCAGCAGAGACAACCGGAACTATGGCTACACCTTC. Its protein is CASRDNRNYGYTF.